Each of the 32 T cell receptor beta chains below was sequenced from the same sample in a study of cytomegalovirus exposure and HLA in healthy donors. Use of 60 Vbeta and 13 Jbeta primers characterized the PCR. Here immunoSEQ multiplex PCR was the method, and the copy in TCRdb shows in-frame clones only, minus some. In the table there are 150,000 to 160,000 clones, more than 70% of which are singletons. The sequencing input was PBMCs. Receptor source: a woman aged 40-49 years in good health and CMV-seropositive.

The count of this clone is one. V and J are TRBV2 and TRBJ2-1; 8 bases are shared with TRBD2. The CDR3 extends over 16 amino acids. Per the germline V gene, CDR1 is SNHLY and CDR2 is FYNNEI. Trimming at V came to 7 bases and at J to 6 bases, leaving 14 bases not matched to a gene. CDR3 coding DNA: TGTGCCAGCACCCTCCGCCCGAGCGGGAGTGTCAATGAGCAGTTCTTC. It is translated as CASTLRPSGSVNEQFF.

This rearrangement joins TRBV28 to TRBJ1-2, with 7 nucleotides matching TRBD1. Losses at the gene ends were 4 bases for V and 4 bases for J; bases not matched to a gene: 12. The V gene's germline CDR1 is MDHEN and CDR2 SYDVKM. CDR3 size: 16 residues. The chain's CDR3 is CASSSGQGGASYGYTF. CDR3 nucleotides: TGTGCCAGCAGTTCGGGGCAGGGGGGCGCTAGCTATGGCTACACCTTC.

J is TRBJ1-5 and V is TRBV18; no definite D call. CDR1 KGHSH and CDR2 LQKENI come from the germline V gene. This CDR3 spans 13 amino acids. Trimming removed 3 bases at V and 3 bases at J, with 6 bases between. The CDR3 DNA follows: TGTGCCAGCTCACCGAGGGACAATCAGCCCCAGCATTTT. Encoded protein: CASSPRDNQPQHF.

The chain combines TRBV29-1 with TRBJ2-1; D is unclear. V lost 4 bases and J 9 bases, leaving 25 bases between the germline ends. Germline CDR1 is SQVTM and CDR2 is ANQGSEA. CDR3 length: 16 amino acids. CDR3: CSVVKSGWRTDTEQFF. CDR3 nucleotide sequence: TGCAGCGTTGTAAAGTCAGGTTGGCGAACCGACACTGAGCAGTTCTTC.

As for this clone: Mismatch with germline at one junction end may stem from a read error. The V and J genes are TRBV2 and TRBJ2-2, with D possibly being TRBD1 (6 bases). The CDR3 consists of 15 residues. The germline gives CDR1 SNHLY, CDR2 FYNNEI. This CDR3 is CACRKGTTNTGELFF. In nucleotides, the CDR3 is TGTGCCTGCAGGAAGGGGACAACGAACACCGGGGAGCTGTTTTTT.

Only one count was recorded for this clone. J is TRBJ2-2 and V is TRBV5-1; 11 bases align to TRBD2. Trimming removed 7 bases from V and 1 base from J; junction bases left unmatched: 9. Looked up from germline, CDR1 is SGHRS and CDR2 is YFSETQ. The CDR3 runs 17 residues. CDR3 protein: CASGPIAGGLNTGELFF. DNA for the CDR3: TGCGCCAGCGGACCAATAGCGGGAGGGTTGAACACCGGGGAGCTGTTTTTT.

The chain couples TRBV7-9 to TRBJ2-2; D might be TRBD2 (7 bases). V lost 4 bases to trimming and J lost 7 bases, with 16 bases between them. CDR3 length: 15 amino acids. Germline V gives CDR1 SEHNR, CDR2 FQNEAQ (reference sequence). In DNA form, the CDR3 reads TGTGCCAGCAGCTCTTCCGGGGGGCGCAGCGGGGAGCTGTTTTTT. The encoded protein is CASSSSGGRSGELFF.

This clone was observed a few times. The rearrangement uses TRBV6-4 and TRBJ2-3, with TRBD1 identical over 7 bases. V trimming: 0 bases; J trimming: 3 bases; junction bases outside the gene matches: 0. The CDR3 extends over 14 amino acids. In germline, CDR1 is MRHNA, CDR2 SNTAGT. CDR3 DNA: TGTGCCAGCAGTGACTCGGGACAGACAGATACGCAGTATTTT. Translating gives CASSDSGQTDTQYF.

The rearrangement joins TRBV5-1 to TRBJ2-3, with D possibly matching TRBD1 (6 bases). Germline lookup yields CDR1 SGHRS and CDR2 YFSETQ. This CDR3 region has 15 residues. V was cut by 1 base and J by 6 bases, with 15 bases left in between. CDR3 DNA: TGCGCCAGCAGCTTGATGGGACACCCTTCGGATACGCAGTATTTT. It translates to CASSLMGHPSDTQYF.

V gene TRBV30 combines with J gene TRBJ2-3, with 11 bases identical to TRBD2. Per the germline V gene, CDR1 is GTSNPN and CDR2 is SVGIG (reference sequence). V dropped 6 bases and J dropped 6; count of bases not matched to a gene: 8. This CDR3 has 14 residues. Here the CDR3 DNA reads TGTGCCTGTATAGCGGGAGGGACACATGATACGCAGTATTTT. Its protein is CACIAGGTHDTQYF.

The J gene is TRBJ2-1, the V gene TRBV18; 9 bases align to TRBD2. Per germline, CDR1 KGHSH and CDR2 LQKENI. V shed 3 bases, J shed 8 bases, and the junction held 20 bases outside the gene matches. CDR3 length: 19 residues. The CDR3: CASSPLSGGRAHSVYEQFF. The CDR3 DNA reads TGTGCCAGCTCACCTCTTTCTGGCGGGAGGGCCCATAGCGTATATGAGCAGTTCTTC.

This chain uses TRBV5-3 with TRBJ2-2; 8 positions match TRBD1. TRBV5-3 is marked as an open reading frame, function uncertain. CDR3 length: 16 amino acids. Trimming at V came to 4 bases and at J to 4 bases, leaving 9 bases not matched to a gene. CDR3 sequence: CARSPGDRHGTGELFF. CDR3 DNA: TGTGCCAGAAGCCCGGGGGACAGGCATGGCACCGGGGAGCTGTTTTTT.

The chain carries TRBV7-3 and TRBJ2-3; 12 bases are shared with TRBD2. J gave up 2 bases and V 5 bases, and 8 bases lay outside the gene matches. The CDR3 covers 17 residues. Germline assignment: CDR1 SGHTA and CDR2 FQGTGA. For the CDR3, the DNA is TGTGCCAGCAGCCTGAGACTAGCGGGAGCGTACACAGATACGCAGTATTTT. Translation gives CASSLRLAGAYTDTQYF.

The chain's CDR3 is CASSPRQISNQETQYF. CDR3 nucleotide sequence: TGTGCCAGCAGCCCGCGACAGATATCCAACCAAGAGACCCAGTACTTC. J is TRBJ2-5 and V is TRBV11-3; D perhaps matches TRBD1 (5 bases). V lost 5 bases and J 0 bases, leaving 16 bases between the germline ends. This CDR3 spans 16 amino acids. Germline CDR1 is SGHNT and CDR2 is YENEEA. The complete variable domain, with remaining parts taken from reference TRBV11-3 and TRBJ2-5, reads EAGVVQSPRYKIIEKKQPVAFWCNPISGHNTLYWYLQNLGQGPELLIRYENEEAVDDSQLPKDRFSAERLKGVDSTLKIQPAELGDSAVYLCASSPRQISNQETQYFGPGTRLLVL.

The chain combines TRBV2 with TRBJ2-7; TRBD2 matches 7 bases. V trimming: 7 bases; J trimming: 5 bases; junction bases outside the gene matches: 14. The germline V gene has CDR1 SNHLY and CDR2 FYNNEI. CDR3 length: 15 amino acids. CDR3 loop: CASTEMGGGPHEQYF. DNA of the CDR3: TGTGCCAGCACCGAAATGGGGGGAGGGCCGCACGAGCAGTACTTC.

The chain carries TRBV27 and TRBJ2-2, with a weak D call TRBD1 (6 bases). V lost 5 bases to trimming and J lost 4 bases, with 11 bases between them. Germline assignment: CDR1 MNHEY and CDR2 SMNVEV (reference sequence). The CDR3 is 14 residues long. This chain's CDR3 is CASSVDRPTGELFF. The CDR3 DNA reads TGTGCCAGCAGTGTGGACAGACCCACCGGGGAGCTGTTTTTT.

V and J are TRBV10-3 and TRBJ2-7, with 8 bases aligning to TRBD1. The J segment lost 0 bases and the V segment lost 3 bases, leaving 7 bases of the junction unmatched. The CDR3 runs to 16 residues. The germline V gene has CDR1 ENHRY and CDR2 SYGVKD. The CDR3 coding sequence is TGTGCCATCAGTGATGGACAGGGAACCAGCTCCTACGAGCAGTACTTC. Encoded protein: CAISDGQGTSSYEQYF.

The CDR3 DNA sequence: TGCGCCAGCAGCGTGGACGCCAGTGGTAGCGGGAGAGACGAGCAGTACTTC. Protein: CASSVDASGSGRDEQYF. J is TRBJ2-7 and V is TRBV5-1; 9 nucleotides line up with TRBD2. J lost 5 bases, V lost 4 bases, and 16 bases had no gene match. CDR1 SGHRS and CDR2 YFSETQ come from the germline V gene. The CDR3 loop spans 17 amino acids.

V is TRBV5-6 and J is TRBJ2-6; TRBD2 is a possible D gene (5 bases). The CDR3 is made up of 17 amino acids. The germline V and J ends were trimmed by 1 base and 2 bases, with 13 bases remaining between them. CDR1 is SGHDT and CDR2 is YYEEEE in the germline V gene. The CDR3: CASSLTRDRAGANVLTF. CDR3 DNA: TGTGCCAGCAGCTTGACTAGAGATCGGGCTGGGGCCAACGTCCTGACTTTC.

The chain employs TRBV7-9 and TRBJ2-7; 7 bases line up with TRBD1. Per the germline V gene, CDR1 is SEHNR and CDR2 is FQNEAQ (reference sequence). The V and J ends lost 8 bases and 1 base, in that order; junction bases with no gene match: 5. The CDR3 loop spans 13 amino acids. The CDR3 region is CASCPGGSYEQYF. The CDR3 DNA reads as TGTGCCAGCTGCCCAGGGGGATCCTACGAGCAGTACTTC.

This clone appeared once. The chain links TRBV7-9 to TRBJ2-3; TRBD2 aligns across 10 bases. The V gene end was trimmed by 10 bases and the J gene end by 5 bases; junction bases not matched to a gene: 9. The germline CDR1 and CDR2 sequences are SEHNR and FQNEAQ (reference sequence). The CDR3 has 14 amino acids. Here the CDR3 DNA reads TGTGCCATCCCTCTAAGACTAGCGGGAGATACGCAGTATTTT. It encodes CAIPLRLAGDTQYF.

The table lists this clone with a count of one. Other DNA variants within this sample encode the same CDR3. As DNA, the CDR3 is TGTGCCAGCAGCCGGACTAGCGGCAGCTCCTACGAGCAGTACTTC. Protein product: CASSRTSGSSYEQYF. This chain joins TRBV13 and TRBJ2-7; 10 positions agree with TRBD2. The CDR3 is 15 residues long. J was trimmed by 0 bases and V by 5 bases; bases with no gene match: 4. Germline V lookup: CDR1 PRHDT, CDR2 FYEKMQ (reference sequence).

The chain joins TRBV7-2 to TRBJ2-3; TRBD2 aligns across 8 bases. V shed 4 bases and J 2 bases; nucleotides not matched to a gene: 5. Germline loops: CDR1 SGHTA, CDR2 FQGNSA. The CDR3 length is 15 residues. CDR3 DNA: TGTGCCAGCAGCTCCATAGCGGGGTACACAGATACGCAGTATTTT. This translates into CASSSIAGYTDTQYF.

This chain uses TRBV30 with TRBJ2-1, with 8 positions matching TRBD2. The CDR3 extends over 14 amino acids. Per germline, CDR1 GTSNPN and CDR2 SVGIG (reference sequence). V lost 6 bases, J lost 3 bases, and 7 bases stayed unmatched. The CDR3 coding sequence is TGTGCCTGTAATAGCGGGATCCACTACAATGAGCAGTTCTTC. It encodes CACNSGIHYNEQFF.

The rearrangement uses TRBV11-2 and TRBJ1-5, with TRBD1 identical over 10 bases. Trimming at V came to 5 bases and at J to 8 bases, leaving 12 bases not matched to a gene. CDR3 length: 16 residues. Germline V gene sequence: CDR1 SGHAT, CDR2 FQNNGV. The DNA for the CDR3 is TGTGCCAGCAGCCCCGGGACAGGGGTGGGGGGGAAGCCCCAGCATTTT. Its protein product is CASSPGTGVGGKPQHF.

The genes are TRBV10-3 and TRBJ2-1; 8 bases are shared with TRBD1. The J segment lost 4 bases and the V segment lost 3 bases, leaving 5 bases of the junction unmatched. Germline assignment: CDR1 ENHRY and CDR2 SYGVKD. The CDR3 is 15 residues long. CDR3 in DNA: TGTGCCATCAGTGACGACAGGGGTGAATACAATGAGCAGTTCTTC. Translating it yields CAISDDRGEYNEQFF.

V usage is TRBV6-5 and J usage is TRBJ1-1; 7 positions agree with TRBD1. V shed 8 bases and J 5 bases; nucleotides not matched to a gene: 11. Germline CDR1 is MNHEY and CDR2 is SVGAGI. The CDR3 loop spans 14 amino acids. The CDR3 spells CASRSLDRSTEAFF. The CDR3 bases are TGTGCCAGCCGTAGTTTGGACAGGTCGACTGAAGCTTTCTTT.

This clone appeared a single time. The chain is built from TRBV19 and TRBJ1-3; a possible D gene is TRBD1 (6 bases). The CDR3 spans 14 residues. V was pared by 0 bases and J by 5 bases, with 8 bases between. Germline V CDR1 and CDR2: LNHDA, SQIVND (reference sequence). CDR3: CASSIEGDRNTIYF. In DNA form, the CDR3 reads TGTGCCAGTAGTATAGAGGGGGACAGAAACACCATATATTTT.

V and J are TRBV9 and TRBJ2-7; 9 bases align to TRBD1. The CDR3 consists of 17 residues. V trimming: 3 bases; J trimming: 3 bases; junction bases outside the gene matches: 13. Germline loops: CDR1 SGDLS, CDR2 YYNGEE. CDR3 sequence (DNA): TGTGCCAGCAGCGCCGAGGGGGGACAGGGCTACTACTACGAGCAGTACTTC. Amino acids: CASSAEGGQGYYYEQYF.

This chain uses TRBV5-6 with TRBJ1-1, with 7 positions matching TRBD1. Germline V gene data show CDR1 as SGHDT and CDR2 as YYEEEE. J lost 5 bases, V lost 4 bases, and 11 bases had no gene match. The CDR3 runs 15 residues. The CDR3 is CASSLSGGPGTEAFF. The DNA of the CDR3 is TGTGCCAGCAGCCTCTCAGGGGGGCCGGGGACTGAAGCTTTCTTT.

The genes are TRBV9 and TRBJ2-2; 13 bases agree with TRBD2. The trim removed 1 base at V and 1 base at J, leaving 1 base unmatched. This CDR3 comprises 17 residues. Per the germline V gene, CDR1 is SGDLS and CDR2 is YYNGEE. The DNA of the CDR3 is TGTGCCAGCAGCGTAACTAGCGGGGGGGGGAACACCGGGGAGCTGTTTTTT. As protein: CASSVTSGGGNTGELFF.

J is TRBJ1-4 and V is TRBV19; 9 bases line up with TRBD1. CDR1 is LNHDA, CDR2 SQIVND, per germline (reference sequence). V shed 9 bases, J shed 10 bases, and the junction held 15 bases outside the gene matches. The CDR3 is 15 residues long. CDR3 protein: CASITGGAGLGKLFF. CDR3 DNA: TGTGCCAGCATAACAGGGGGCGCAGGGCTCGGAAAACTGTTTTTT.